This T cell receptor beta chain is drawn from a study of shared clonotypes between healthy human individuals. Notes on the study in general: Larger estimated richness was generally recorded for naive subsets relative to memory subsets. Relative to clonotypes present in all four donors, those not shared had lower generation probabilities.

This clone was counted a few times. Its target is not known. Profiled with immunoSEQ multiplex PCR; TCRdb holds only in-frame clones, not every one. The sample contains some 550,000 clones, 95% to 98% of which appear only once. Germline CDR1 is MDHEN and CDR2 is SYDVKM. CDR3 length: 13 residues. The ends were cut back, 7 bases at V and 1 base at J, with 8 bases in the middle. The rearrangement links TRBV28 to TRBJ1-5; D not resolved. The sequenced material came from naive CD4+ T cells sorted from blood. Subset indicated: CD45RA+ positively selected. The source is a woman in her twenties or thirties in good health. The CDR3 spells CASMSESNQPQHF. CDR3 coding DNA: TGTGCCAGCATGTCGGAAAGCAATCAGCCCCAGCATTTT.